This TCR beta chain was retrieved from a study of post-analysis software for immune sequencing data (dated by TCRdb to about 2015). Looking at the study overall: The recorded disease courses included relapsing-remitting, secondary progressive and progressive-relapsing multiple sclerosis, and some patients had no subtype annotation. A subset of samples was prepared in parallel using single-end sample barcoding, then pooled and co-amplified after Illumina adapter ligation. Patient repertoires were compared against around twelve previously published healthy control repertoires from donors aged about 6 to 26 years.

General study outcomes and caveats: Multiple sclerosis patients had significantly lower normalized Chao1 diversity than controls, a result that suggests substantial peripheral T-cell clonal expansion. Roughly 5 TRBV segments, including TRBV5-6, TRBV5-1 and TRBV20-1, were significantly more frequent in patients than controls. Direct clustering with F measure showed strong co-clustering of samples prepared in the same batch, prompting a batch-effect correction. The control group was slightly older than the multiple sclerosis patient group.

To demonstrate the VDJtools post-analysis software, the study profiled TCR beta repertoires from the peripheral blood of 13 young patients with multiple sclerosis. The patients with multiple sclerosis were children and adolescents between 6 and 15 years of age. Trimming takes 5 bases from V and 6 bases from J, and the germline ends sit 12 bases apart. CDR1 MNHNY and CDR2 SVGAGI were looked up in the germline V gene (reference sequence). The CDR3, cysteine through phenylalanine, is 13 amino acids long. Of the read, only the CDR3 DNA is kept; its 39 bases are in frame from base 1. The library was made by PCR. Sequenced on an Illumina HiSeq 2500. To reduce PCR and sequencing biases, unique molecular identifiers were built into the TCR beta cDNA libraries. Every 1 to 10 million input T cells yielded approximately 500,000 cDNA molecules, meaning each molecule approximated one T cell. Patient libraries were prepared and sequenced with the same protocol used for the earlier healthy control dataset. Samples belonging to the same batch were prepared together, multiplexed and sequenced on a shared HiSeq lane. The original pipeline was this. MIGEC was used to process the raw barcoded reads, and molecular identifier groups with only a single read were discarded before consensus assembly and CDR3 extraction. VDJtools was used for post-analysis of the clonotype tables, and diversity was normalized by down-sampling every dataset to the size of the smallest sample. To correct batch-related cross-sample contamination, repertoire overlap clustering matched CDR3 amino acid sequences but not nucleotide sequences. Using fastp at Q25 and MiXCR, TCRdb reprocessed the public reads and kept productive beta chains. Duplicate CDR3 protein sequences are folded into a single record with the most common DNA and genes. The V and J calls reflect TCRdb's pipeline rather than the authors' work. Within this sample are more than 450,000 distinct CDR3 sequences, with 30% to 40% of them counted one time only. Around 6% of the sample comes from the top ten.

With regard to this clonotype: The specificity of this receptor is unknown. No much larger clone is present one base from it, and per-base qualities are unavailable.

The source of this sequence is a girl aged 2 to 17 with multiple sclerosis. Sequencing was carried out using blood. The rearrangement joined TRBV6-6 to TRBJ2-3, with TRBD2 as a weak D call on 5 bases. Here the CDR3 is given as CASSPPPGDTQYF. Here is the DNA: TGTGCCAGCAGTCCGCCTCCGGGGGATACGCAGTATTTT.